This T cell receptor (beta chain) was identified in a study of shared T cell receptors in the human thymus. Libraries were prepared by immunoSEQ multiplex PCR; TCRdb keeps only in-frame clonotypes and omits some of them. Among approximately 760,000 clones listed, 70% to 90% were seen once. The CDR3 spans 15 residues. Germline V CDR1 and CDR2: MGHRA, YSYEKL. J was trimmed by 4 bases and V by 4 bases; bases with no gene match: 7. These data were also reused for a study on human thymus T cells. According to that study: Resections from corrective heart surgery provided thymus tissue. Gene usage for V and J segments appeared biased in thymic and blood repertoires. Related research described strongly overlapping thymic repertoires in unrelated people.

V and J are TRBV4-1 and TRBJ1-2, with 9 positions matching TRBD1. The origin of this receptor is a girl less than two years old with a congenital heart defect. Material: thymocytes. In nucleotides, the CDR3 is TGCGCCAGCAGCCGCGTCACAGGGGGCGCCTATGGCTACACCTTC. Amino acid sequence: CASSRVTGGAYGYTF.